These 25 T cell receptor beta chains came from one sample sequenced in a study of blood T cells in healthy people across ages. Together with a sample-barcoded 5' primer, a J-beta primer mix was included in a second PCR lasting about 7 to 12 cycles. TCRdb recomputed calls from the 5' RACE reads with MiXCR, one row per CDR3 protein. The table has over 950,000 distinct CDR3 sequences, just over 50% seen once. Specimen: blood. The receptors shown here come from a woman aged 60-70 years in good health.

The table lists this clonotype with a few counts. The CDR3 DNA follows: TGTGCCAGCAGCCAAGAAGGAGTACGGAACTACGAGCAGTACTTC. Translating it yields CASSQEGVRNYEQYF. The chain links TRBV21-1 to TRBJ2-1; TRBD2 was called by the table and not checked on the DNA. The J call is in doubt because the DNA end fits TRBJ2-7 better. TRBV21-1 is reported as a pseudogene. This CDR3 is 15 amino acids long.

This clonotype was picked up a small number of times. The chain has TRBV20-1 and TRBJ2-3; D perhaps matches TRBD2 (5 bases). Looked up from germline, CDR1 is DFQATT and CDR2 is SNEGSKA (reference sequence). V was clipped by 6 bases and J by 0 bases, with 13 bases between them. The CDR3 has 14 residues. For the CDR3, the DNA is TGCAGTGCCCTCGAGGGTCCAAGCACAGATACGCAGTATTTT. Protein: CSALEGPSTDTQYF.

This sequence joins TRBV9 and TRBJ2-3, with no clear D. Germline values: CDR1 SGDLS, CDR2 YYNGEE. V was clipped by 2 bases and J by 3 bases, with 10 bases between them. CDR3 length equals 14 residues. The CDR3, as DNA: TGTGCCAGCAGCGTTAGCTCCACGACAGATACGCAGTATTTT. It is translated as CASSVSSTTDTQYF.

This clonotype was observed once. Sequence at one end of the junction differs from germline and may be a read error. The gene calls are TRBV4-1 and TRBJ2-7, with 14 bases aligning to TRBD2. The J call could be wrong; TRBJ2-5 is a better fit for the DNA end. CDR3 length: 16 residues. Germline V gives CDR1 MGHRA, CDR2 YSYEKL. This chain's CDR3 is CVSSQLGTSGRETQYF. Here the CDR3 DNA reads TGCGTCAGCAGCCAGTTGGGGACTAGCGGGAGAGAGACCCAGTACTTC.

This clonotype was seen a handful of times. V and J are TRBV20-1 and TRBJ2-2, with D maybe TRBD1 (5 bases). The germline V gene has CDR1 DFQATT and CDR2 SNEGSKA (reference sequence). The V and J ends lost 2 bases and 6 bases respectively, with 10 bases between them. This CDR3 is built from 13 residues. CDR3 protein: CSARPRVAGELFF. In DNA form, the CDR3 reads TGCAGTGCTAGACCCAGGGTGGCCGGGGAGCTGTTTTTT.

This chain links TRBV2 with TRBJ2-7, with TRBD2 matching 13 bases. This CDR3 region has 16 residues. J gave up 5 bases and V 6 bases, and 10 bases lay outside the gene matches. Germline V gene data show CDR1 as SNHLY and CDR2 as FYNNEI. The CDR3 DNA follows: TGTGCCAGCAGCGCGACTAGCGGGAGGATTTACGACGAGCAGTACTTC. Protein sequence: CASSATSGRIYDEQYF.

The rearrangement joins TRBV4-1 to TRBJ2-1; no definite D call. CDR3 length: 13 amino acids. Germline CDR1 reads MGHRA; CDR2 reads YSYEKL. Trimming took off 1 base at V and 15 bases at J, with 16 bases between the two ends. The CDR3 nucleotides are TGCGCCAGCAGCCAAGTCCGGGCCCAAATTCCGTTCTTC. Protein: CASSQVRAQIPFF.

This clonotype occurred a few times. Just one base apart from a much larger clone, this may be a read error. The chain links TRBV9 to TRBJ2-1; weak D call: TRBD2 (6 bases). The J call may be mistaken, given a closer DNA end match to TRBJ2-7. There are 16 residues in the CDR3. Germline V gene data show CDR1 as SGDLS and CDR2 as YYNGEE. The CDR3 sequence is CASSVAMGGTYNEQYF. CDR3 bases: TGTGCCAGCAGCGTAGCCATGGGCGGGACCTACAATGAGCAGTACTTC.

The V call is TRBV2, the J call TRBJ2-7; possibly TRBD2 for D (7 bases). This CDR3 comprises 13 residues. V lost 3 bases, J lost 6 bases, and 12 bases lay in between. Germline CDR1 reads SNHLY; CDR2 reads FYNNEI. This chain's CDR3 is CASSEAGEGEQYF. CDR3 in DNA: TGTGCCAGCAGTGAGGCAGGGGAGGGCGAGCAGTACTTC.

CDR3 bases: TGTGCCAGCAGCCAAGTGGACAGGGCCACTGGGGCCAACGTCCTGACTTTC. Translated, it gives CASSQVDRATGANVLTF. The genes are TRBV4-2 and TRBJ2-6, with TRBD1 identical over 8 bases. The CDR3 loop spans 17 amino acids. The V gene end was trimmed by 1 base and the J gene end by 2 bases; junction bases not matched to a gene: 4. Germline lookup yields CDR1 LGHNA and CDR2 YNFKEQ.

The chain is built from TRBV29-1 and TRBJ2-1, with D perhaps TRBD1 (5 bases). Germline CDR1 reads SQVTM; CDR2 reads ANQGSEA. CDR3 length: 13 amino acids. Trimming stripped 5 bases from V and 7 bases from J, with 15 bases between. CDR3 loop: CSVLWAGRNEQFF. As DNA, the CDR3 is TGCAGCGTTCTGTGGGCAGGGCGGAATGAGCAGTTCTTC.

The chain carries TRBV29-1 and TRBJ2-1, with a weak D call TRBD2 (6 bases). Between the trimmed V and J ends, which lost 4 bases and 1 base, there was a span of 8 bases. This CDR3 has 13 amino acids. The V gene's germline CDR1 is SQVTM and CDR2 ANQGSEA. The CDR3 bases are TGCAGCGTTGTGGGGGGATCCTACAATGAGCAGTTCTTC. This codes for CSVVGGSYNEQFF.

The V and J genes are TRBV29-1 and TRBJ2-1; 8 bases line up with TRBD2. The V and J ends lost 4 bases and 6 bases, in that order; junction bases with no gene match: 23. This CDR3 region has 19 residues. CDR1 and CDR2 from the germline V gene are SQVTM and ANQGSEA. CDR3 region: CSVVGPELGGWREVNEQFF. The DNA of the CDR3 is TGCAGCGTTGTAGGCCCGGAACTGGGAGGGTGGCGGGAGGTCAATGAGCAGTTCTTC.

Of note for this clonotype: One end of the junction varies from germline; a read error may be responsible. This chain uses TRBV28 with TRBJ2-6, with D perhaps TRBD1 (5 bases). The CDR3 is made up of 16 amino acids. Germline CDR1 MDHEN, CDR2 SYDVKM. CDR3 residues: CASSPLFSSGADVLTF. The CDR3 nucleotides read TGTGCCAGCAGTCCTCTCTTTAGCTCTGGGGCCGACGTCCTGACTTTC.

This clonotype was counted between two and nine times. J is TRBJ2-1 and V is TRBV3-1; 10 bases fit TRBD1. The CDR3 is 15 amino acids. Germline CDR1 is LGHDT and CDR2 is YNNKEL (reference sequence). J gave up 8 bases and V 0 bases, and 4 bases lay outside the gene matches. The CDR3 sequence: CASSQEPGQGYEQFF. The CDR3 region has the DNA TGTGCCAGCAGCCAAGAGCCGGGACAGGGGTATGAGCAGTTCTTC.

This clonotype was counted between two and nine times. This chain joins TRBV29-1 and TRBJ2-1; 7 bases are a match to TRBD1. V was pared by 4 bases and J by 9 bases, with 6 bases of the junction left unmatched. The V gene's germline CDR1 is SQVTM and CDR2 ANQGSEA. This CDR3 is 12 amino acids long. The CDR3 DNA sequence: TGCAGCGTTGGCCTTGACAGGGTTGAGCAGTTCTTC. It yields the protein CSVGLDRVEQFF.

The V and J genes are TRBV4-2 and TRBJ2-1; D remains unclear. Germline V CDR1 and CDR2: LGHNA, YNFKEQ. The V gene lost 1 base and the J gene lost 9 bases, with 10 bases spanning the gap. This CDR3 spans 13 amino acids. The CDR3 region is CASSQGVGTEQFF. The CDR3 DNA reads TGTGCCAGCAGCCAAGGGGTGGGCACTGAGCAGTTCTTC.

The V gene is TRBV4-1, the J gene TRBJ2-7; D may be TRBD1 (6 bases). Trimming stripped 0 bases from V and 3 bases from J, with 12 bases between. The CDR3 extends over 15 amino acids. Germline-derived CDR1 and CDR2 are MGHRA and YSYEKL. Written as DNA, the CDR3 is TGCGCCAGCAGCCAAGACCCGACAGGAGTCTACGAGCAGTACTTC. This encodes CASSQDPTGVYEQYF.

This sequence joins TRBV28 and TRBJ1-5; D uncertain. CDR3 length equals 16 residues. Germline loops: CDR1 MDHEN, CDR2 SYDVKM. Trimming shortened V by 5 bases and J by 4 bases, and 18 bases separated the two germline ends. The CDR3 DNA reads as TGTGCCAGCAGTAGCCCGGTCAGGTCAAGAAATCAGCCCCAGCATTTT. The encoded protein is CASSSPVRSRNQPQHF.

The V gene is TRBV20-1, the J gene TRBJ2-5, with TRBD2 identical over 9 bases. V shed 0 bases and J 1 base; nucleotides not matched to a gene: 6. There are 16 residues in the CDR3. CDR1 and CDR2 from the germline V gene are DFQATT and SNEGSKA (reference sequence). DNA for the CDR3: TGCAGTGCTAGAGATAAGTCTAGCGGGGTCCAAGAGACCCAGTACTTC. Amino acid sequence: CSARDKSSGVQETQYF.

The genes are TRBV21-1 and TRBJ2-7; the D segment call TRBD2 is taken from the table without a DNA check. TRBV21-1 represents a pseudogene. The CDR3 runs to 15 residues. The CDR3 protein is CASSKSRTTPYEQYF. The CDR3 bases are TGTGCCAGCAGCAAATCCAGGACTACCCCCTACGAGCAGTACTTC.

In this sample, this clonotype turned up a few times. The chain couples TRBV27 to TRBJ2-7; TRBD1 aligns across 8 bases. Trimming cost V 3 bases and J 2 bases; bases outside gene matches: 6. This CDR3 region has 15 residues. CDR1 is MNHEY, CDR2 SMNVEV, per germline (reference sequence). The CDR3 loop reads CASSFLYRGAYEQYF. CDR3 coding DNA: TGTGCCAGCAGTTTCCTCTACAGGGGGGCCTACGAGCAGTACTTC.

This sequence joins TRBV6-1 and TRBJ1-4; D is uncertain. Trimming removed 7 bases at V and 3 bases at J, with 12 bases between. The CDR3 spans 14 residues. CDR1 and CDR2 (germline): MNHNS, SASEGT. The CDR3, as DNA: TGTGCCAGCAACGAAGACCGTTCTAATGAAAAACTGTTTTTT. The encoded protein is CASNEDRSNEKLFF.

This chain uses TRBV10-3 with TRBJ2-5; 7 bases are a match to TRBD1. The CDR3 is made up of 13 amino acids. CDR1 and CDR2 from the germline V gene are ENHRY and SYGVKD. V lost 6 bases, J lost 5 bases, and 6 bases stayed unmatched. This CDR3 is CAIRGGATETQYF. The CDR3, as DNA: TGTGCCATCAGAGGGGGCGCCACGGAGACCCAGTACTTC.

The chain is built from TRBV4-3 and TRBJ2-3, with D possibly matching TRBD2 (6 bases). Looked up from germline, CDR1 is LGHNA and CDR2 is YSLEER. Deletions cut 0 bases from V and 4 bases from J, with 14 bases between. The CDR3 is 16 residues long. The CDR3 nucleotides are TGCGCCAGCAGCCAAGATGCCTCGGGACTGGCAGATACGCAGTATTTT. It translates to CASSQDASGLADTQYF.